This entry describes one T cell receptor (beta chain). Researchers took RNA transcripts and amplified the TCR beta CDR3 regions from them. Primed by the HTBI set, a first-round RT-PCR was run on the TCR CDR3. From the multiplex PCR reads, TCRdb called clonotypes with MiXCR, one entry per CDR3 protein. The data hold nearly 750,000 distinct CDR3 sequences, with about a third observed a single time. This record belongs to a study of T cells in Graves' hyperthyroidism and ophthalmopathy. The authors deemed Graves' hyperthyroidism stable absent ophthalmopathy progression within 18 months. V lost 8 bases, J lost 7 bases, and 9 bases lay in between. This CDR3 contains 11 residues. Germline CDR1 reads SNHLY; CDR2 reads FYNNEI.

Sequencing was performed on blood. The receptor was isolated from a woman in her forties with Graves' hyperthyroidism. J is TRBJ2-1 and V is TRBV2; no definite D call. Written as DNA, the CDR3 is TGTGCCAGCGGAGACCTAAATGAGCAGTTCTTC. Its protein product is CASGDLNEQFF.